This T cell receptor (beta chain) was identified in a study of T cell repertoires in cytomegalovirus infection. The overall study: Matching HLA type, along with CMV infection, was indicated by public TCR beta signatures. Study-wide points: Totalled public TCR beta family frequency picked out people who carried CMV plus the relevant HLA. Predominance within the ex vivo response was attributable to HLA-C-restricted CMV-specific TCR beta clonotypes.

Germline V gene data show CDR1 as MGHDK and CDR2 as SYGVNS. Trimming pared 2 bases from V and 5 bases from J, leaving 16 bases between. The CDR3 is 15 residues long. Concerning this clonotype: Its antigen is as yet unknown.

One entry per CDR3 protein, called by TCRdb with MiXCR from the reads. The sample lists roughly 320,000 distinct CDR3 sequences, 8% to 9.5% occurring once. Sequencing input: PBMCs. The rearrangement uses TRBV25-1 and TRBJ2-7; unclear D gene. This receptor was taken from a human donor in good health (CMV status not recorded). Some clones in this sample may be carry-over from other donors' samples. The CDR3 here is CASSEGSTVLHEQYF. For the CDR3, the DNA is TGTGCCAGCAGTGAAGGTAGCACTGTCCTGCACGAGCAGTACTTC.